The following is a T cell receptor (beta chain) sequence with its context. This sample stems from a study of blood T cell repertoires in COVID-19. Germline CDR1 is MNHEY and CDR2 is SVGAGI. The CDR3 covers 16 residues. The junction had 5 bases not matched to a gene; V was cut back by 4 bases and J by 2 bases. Assay: immunoSEQ multiplex PCR; the TCRdb copy retains only in-frame clones and omits some. The data contain just over 350,000 clones, more than 75% of them seen just once; the ten biggest clones take up almost 3%. The sequencing sample was made of PBMCs or T cells enriched from blood (not recorded which). The clonotype comes from a woman in her 30s who had recovered from COVID-19. The rearrangement joins TRBV6-5 to TRBJ2-3; 11 bases map to TRBD2. The CDR3 nucleotides are TGTGCCAGCAGTTCTCTAGCGGGGGGTCTCACAGATACGCAGTATTTT. It is translated as CASSSLAGGLTDTQYF.